This T cell receptor beta chain was recorded in a study of blood T cell repertoires in COVID-19. V lost 4 bases to trimming and J lost 6 bases, with 16 bases between them. The V gene's germline CDR1 is WSHSY and CDR2 SAAADI. The CDR3 is 14 residues long. Produced via immunoSEQ multiplex PCR; TCRdb's table is partial and in-frame only. This sample has approximately 200,000 clones, with about 88% found just once. The sequenced sample was peripheral blood. This clonotype originated in a man in his fifties or sixties who had recovered from COVID-19. The chain uses TRBV10-2 and TRBJ2-7, with D possibly TRBD2 on 5 matching bases. The chain's CDR3 is CASSGTARGSEQYF. The CDR3 nucleotides are TGCGCCAGCAGTGGGACTGCGCGAGGATCCGAGCAGTACTTC.